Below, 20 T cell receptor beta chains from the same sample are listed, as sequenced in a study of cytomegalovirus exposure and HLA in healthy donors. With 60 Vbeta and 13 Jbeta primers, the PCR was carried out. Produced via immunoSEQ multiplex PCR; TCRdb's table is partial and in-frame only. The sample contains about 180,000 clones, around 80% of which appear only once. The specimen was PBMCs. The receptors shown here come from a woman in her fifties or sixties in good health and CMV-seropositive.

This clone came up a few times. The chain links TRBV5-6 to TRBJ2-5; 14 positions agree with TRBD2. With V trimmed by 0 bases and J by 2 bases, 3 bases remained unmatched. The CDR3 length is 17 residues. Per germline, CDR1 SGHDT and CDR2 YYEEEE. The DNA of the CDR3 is TGTGCCAGCAGCTTGGGACTAGCGGGAGGGCCGCAAGAGACCCAGTACTTC. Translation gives CASSLGLAGGPQETQYF.

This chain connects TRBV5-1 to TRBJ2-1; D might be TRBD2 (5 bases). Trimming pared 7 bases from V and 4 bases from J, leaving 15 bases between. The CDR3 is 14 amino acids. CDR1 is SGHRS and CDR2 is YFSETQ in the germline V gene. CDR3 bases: TGCGCCAGCGCGGGTTTAGCGCCTTACAATGAGCAGTTCTTC. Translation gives CASAGLAPYNEQFF. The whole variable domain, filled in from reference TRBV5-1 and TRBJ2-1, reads KAGVTQTPRYLIKTRGQQVTLSCSPISGHRSVSWYQQTPGQGLQFLFEYFSETQRNKGNFPGRFSGRQFSNSRSEMNVSTLELGDSALYLCASAGLAPYNEQFFGPGTRLTVL.

The CDR3 DNA follows: TGTGCCAGCAGTGCCCCGGGTCCCAACACCGGGGAGCTGTTTTTT. Protein product: CASSAPGPNTGELFF. V is TRBV6-1 and J is TRBJ2-2; D is uncertain. Trimming removed 4 bases at V and 2 bases at J, with 11 bases between. CDR3 size: 15 residues. Looked up from germline, CDR1 is MNHNS and CDR2 is SASEGT.

The CDR3 DNA reads as TGTGCCAGCAGCCCCTCGGCAGGGGGCTACGAGCAGTACTTC. It encodes CASSPSAGGYEQYF. V usage is TRBV7-2 and J usage is TRBJ2-7, with 7 bases identical to TRBD1. Germline values: CDR1 SGHTA, CDR2 FQGNSA. V was clipped by 5 bases and J by 3 bases; unmatched bases: 7. The length of the CDR3 is 14 residues.

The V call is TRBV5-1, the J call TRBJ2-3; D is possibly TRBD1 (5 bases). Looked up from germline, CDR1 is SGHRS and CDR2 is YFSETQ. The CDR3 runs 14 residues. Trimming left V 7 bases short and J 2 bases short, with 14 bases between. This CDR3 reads CASREQATTDTQYF. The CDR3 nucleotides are TGCGCCAGCCGAGAACAGGCAACCACAGATACGCAGTATTTT. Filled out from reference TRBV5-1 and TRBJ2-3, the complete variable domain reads KAGVTQTPRYLIKTRGQQVTLSCSPISGHRSVSWYQQTPGQGLQFLFEYFSETQRNKGNFPGRFSGRQFSNSRSEMNVSTLELGDSALYLCASREQATTDTQYFGPGTRLTVL.

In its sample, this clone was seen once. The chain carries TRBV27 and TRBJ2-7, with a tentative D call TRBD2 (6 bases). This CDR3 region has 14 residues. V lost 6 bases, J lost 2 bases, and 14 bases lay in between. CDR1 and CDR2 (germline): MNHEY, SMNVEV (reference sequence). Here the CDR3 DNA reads TGTGCCAGCAGGGGGACTTGGAGGGCCTACGAGCAGTACTTC. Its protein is CASRGTWRAYEQYF.

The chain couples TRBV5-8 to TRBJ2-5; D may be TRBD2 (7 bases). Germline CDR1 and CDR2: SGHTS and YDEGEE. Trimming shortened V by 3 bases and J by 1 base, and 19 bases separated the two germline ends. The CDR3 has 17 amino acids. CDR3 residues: CASSWGGGAPFQETQYF. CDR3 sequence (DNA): TGTGCCAGCAGCTGGGGTGGGGGGGCCCCCTTCCAAGAGACCCAGTACTTC.

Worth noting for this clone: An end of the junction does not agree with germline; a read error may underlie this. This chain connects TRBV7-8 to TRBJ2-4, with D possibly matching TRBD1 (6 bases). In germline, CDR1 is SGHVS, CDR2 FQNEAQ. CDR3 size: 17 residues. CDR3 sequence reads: CASSLAGRGLAKNSQYF. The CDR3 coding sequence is TGTGCCAGCAGCTTAGCGGGTAGGGGGTTAGCCAAAAACAGTCAGTACTTC.

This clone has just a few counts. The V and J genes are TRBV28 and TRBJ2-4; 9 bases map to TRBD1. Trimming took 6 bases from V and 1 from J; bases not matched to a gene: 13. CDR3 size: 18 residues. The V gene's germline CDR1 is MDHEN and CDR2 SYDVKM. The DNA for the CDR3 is TGTGCCAGCAGAACAGGGGGCGTATCCTTCATTGCCAAAAACATTCAGTACTTC. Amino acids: CASRTGGVSFIAKNIQYF.

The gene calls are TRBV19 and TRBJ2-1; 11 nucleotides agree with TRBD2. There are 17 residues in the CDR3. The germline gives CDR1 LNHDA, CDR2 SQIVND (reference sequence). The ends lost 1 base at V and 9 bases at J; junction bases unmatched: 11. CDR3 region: CASSIAEGLAGGSEQFF. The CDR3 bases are TGTGCCAGTAGTATAGCCGAGGGGCTAGCGGGAGGATCTGAGCAGTTCTTC.

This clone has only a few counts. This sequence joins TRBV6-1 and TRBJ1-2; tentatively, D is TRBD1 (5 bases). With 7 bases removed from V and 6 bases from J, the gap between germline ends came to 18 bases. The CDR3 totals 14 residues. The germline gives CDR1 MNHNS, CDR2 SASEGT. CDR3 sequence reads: CASTNTGGKDGYTF. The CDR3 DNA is TGTGCCAGCACAAATACGGGGGGTAAGGATGGCTACACCTTC.

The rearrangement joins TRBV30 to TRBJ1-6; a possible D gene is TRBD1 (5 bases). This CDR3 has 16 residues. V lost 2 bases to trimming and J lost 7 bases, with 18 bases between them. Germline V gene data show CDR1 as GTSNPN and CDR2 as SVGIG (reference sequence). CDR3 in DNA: TGTGCCTGGAGTCCCACCCCGCGGGGGATGAATTCACCCCTCCACTTT. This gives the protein CAWSPTPRGMNSPLHF.

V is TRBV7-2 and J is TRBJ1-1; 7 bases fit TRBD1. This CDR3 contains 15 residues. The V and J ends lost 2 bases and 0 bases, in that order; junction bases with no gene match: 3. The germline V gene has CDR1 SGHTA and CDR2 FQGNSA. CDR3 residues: CASSLFGTVNTEAFF. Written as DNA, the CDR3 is TGTGCCAGCAGCTTATTCGGGACAGTGAACACTGAAGCTTTCTTT.

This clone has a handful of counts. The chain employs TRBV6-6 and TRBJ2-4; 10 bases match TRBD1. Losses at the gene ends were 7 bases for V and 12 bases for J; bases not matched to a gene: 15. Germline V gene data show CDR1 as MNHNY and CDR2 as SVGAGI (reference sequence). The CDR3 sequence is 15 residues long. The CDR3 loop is CASNPGQGILGSQYF. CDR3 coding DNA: TGTGCCAGCAACCCGGGACAGGGGATACTAGGAAGTCAGTACTTC.

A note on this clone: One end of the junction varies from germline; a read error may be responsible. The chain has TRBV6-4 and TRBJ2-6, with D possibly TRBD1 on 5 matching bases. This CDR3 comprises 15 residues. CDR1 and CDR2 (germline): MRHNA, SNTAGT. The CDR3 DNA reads TGTGCCAGCAGTCCCAGAGTCTCTGGGGCCAACGGCCTGACTTTC. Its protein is CASSPRVSGANGLTF.

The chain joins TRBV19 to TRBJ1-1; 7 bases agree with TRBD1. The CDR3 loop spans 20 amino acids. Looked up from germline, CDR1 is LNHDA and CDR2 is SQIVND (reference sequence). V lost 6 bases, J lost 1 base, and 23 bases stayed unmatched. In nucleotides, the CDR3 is TGTGCCAGTAGCAGCACGGCCCAAATCGAGGACAGGTGGGGGAACACTGAAGCTTTCTTT. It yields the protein CASSSTAQIEDRWGNTEAFF.

CDR3 sequence (DNA): TGTGCCTCTAAGGAACGGGGGGGCCTCGACGACGAGCAGTACTTC. As protein: CASKERGGLDDEQYF. J is TRBJ2-7 and V is TRBV10-3; the match to TRBD2 covers 8 bases. Germline-derived CDR1 and CDR2 are ENHRY and SYGVKD. The trim removed 11 bases at V and 5 bases at J, leaving 17 bases unmatched. The CDR3 covers 15 residues.

The CDR3 loop is CASSRGGTHFSYEQYF. The CDR3 DNA follows: TGTGCCAGCAGCCGGGGGGGGACCCACTTTTCCTACGAGCAGTACTTC. The chain carries TRBV7-8 and TRBJ2-7; 8 bases fit TRBD2. The germline CDR1 and CDR2 sequences are SGHVS and FQNEAQ. This CDR3 region has 16 residues. V trimming: 5 bases; J trimming: 1 base; junction bases outside the gene matches: 10.

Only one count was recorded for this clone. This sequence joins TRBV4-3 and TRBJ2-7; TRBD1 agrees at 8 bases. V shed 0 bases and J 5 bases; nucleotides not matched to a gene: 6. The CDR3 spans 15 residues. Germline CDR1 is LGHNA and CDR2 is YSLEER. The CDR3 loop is CASSQDSDRVDEQYF. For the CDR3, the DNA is TGCGCCAGCAGCCAAGATTCGGACAGGGTCGACGAGCAGTACTTC.

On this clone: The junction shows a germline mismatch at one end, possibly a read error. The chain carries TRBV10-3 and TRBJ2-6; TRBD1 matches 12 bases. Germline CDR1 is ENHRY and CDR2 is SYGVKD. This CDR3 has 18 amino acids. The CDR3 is CAISEVGTGGFGANGLTF. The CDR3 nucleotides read TGTGCCATCAGTGAGGTAGGGACAGGGGGCTTTGGGGCCAACGGCCTGACTTTC.